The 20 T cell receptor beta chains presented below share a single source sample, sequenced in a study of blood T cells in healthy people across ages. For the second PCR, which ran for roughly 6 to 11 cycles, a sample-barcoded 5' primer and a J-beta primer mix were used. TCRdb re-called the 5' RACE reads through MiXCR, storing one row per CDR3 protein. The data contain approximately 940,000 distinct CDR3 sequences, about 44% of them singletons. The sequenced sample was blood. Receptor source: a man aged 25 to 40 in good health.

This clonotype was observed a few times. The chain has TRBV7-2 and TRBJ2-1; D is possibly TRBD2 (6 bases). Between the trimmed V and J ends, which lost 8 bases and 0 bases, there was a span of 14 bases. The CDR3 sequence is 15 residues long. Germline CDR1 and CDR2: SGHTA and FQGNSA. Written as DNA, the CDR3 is TGTGCCAGCGCAACTCTAGCGAGCTCCTACAATGAGCAGTTCTTC. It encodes CASATLASSYNEQFF.

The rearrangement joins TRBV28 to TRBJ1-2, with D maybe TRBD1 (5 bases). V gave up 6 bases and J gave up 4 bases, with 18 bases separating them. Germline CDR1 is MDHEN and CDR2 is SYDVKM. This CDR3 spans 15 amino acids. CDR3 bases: TGTGCCAGCAGCTTCAGGGACGCTGGCAGCTATGGCTACACCTTC. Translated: CASSFRDAGSYGYTF.

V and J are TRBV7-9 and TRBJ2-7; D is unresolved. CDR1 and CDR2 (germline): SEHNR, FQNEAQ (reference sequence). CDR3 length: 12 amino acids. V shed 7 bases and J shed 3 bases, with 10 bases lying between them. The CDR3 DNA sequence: TGTGCCAGCACCGACGGTTTCTACGAGCAGTACTTC. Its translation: CASTDGFYEQYF.

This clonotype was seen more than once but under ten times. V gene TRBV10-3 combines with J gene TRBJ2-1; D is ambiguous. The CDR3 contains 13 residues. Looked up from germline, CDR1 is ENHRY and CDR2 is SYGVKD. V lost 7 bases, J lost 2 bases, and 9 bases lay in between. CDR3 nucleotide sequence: TGTGCCATCAAGGCCCCCCCCTACAATGAGCAGTTCTTC. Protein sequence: CAIKAPPYNEQFF.

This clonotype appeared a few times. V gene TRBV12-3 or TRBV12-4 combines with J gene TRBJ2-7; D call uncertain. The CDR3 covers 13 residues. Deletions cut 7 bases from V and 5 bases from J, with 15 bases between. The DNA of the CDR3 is TGTGCCAGCACCTGGGAAAGGGTCAACGAGCAGTACTTC. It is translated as CASTWERVNEQYF.

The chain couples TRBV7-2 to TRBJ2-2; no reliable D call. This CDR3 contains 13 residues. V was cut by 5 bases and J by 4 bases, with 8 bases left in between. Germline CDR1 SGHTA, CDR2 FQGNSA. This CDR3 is CASSMEFTGELFF. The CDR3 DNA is TGTGCCAGCAGCATGGAGTTCACCGGGGAGCTGTTTTTT.

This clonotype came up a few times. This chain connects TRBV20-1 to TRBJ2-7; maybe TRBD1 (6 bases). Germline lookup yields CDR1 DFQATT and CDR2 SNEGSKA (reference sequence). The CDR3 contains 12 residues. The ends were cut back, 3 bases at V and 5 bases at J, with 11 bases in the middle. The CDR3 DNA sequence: TGCAGTGCTAGGGGGGCTAGTAACGAGCAGTACTTC. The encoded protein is CSARGASNEQYF.

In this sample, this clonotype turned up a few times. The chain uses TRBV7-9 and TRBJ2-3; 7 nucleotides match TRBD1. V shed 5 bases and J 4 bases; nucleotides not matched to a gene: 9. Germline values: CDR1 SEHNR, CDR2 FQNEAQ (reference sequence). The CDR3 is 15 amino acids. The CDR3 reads CASSPRQGGPDTQYF. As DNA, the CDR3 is TGTGCCAGCAGCCCCCGACAGGGTGGCCCAGATACGCAGTATTTT.

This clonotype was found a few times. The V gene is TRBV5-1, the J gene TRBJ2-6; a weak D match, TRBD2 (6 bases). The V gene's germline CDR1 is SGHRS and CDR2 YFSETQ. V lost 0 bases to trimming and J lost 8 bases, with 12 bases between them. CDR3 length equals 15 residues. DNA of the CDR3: TGCGCCAGCAGCTTGGAATCGGGAGAAACCAACGTCCTGACTTTC. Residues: CASSLESGETNVLTF. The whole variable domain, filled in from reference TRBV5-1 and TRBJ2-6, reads KAGVTQTPRYLIKTRGQQVTLSCSPISGHRSVSWYQQTPGQGLQFLFEYFSETQRNKGNFPGRFSGRQFSNSRSEMNVSTLELGDSALYLCASSLESGETNVLTFGAGSRLTVL.

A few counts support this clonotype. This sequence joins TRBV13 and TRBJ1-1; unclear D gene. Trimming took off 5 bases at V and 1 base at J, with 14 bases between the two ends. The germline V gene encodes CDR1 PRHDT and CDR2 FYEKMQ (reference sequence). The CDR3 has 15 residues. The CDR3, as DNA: TGTGCCAGCAGCCCCCAGGCGGCGAGGAACACTGAAGCTTTCTTT. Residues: CASSPQAARNTEAFF.

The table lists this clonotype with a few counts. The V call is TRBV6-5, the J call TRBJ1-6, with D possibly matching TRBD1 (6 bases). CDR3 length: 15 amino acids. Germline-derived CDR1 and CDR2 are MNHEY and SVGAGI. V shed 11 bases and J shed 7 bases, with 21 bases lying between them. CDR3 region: CACRREGDVNSPLHF. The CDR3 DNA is TGTGCCTGTCGAAGGGAGGGGGACGTAAATTCACCCCTCCACTTT.

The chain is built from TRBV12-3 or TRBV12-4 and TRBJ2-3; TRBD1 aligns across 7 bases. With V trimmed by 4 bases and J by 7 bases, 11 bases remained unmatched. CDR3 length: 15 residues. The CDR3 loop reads CASSYRRDRPNTQYF. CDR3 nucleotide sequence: TGTGCCAGCAGTTACAGACGGGACAGACCAAATACGCAGTATTTT.

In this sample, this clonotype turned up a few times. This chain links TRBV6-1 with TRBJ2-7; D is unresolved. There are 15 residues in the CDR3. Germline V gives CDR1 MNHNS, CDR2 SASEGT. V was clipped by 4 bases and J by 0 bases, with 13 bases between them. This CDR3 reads CASSAGSAGSYEQYF. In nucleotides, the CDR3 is TGTGCCAGCAGTGCCGGGTCAGCCGGCTCCTACGAGCAGTACTTC.

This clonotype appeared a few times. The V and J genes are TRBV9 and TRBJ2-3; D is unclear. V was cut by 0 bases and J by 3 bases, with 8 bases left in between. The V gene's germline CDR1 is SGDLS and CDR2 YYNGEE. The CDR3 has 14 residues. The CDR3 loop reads CASSVDRTTDTQYF. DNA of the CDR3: TGTGCCAGCAGCGTAGACCGAACTACAGATACGCAGTATTTT.

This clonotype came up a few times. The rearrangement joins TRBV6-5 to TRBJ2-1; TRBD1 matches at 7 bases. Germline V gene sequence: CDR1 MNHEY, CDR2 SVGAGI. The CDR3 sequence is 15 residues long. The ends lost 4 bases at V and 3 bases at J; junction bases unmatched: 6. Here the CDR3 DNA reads TGTGCCAGCAGTTCCACGACAGGGATCTACAATGAGCAGTTCTTC. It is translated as CASSSTTGIYNEQFF.

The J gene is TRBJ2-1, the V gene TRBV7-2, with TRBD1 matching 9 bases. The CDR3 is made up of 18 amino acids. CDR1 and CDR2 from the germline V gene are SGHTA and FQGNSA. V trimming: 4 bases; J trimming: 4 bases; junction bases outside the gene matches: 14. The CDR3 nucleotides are TGTACCAGCAGCTCCCCACCCTCGAGACAGGGGGTATACAATGAGCAGTTCTTC. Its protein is CTSSSPPSRQGVYNEQFF.

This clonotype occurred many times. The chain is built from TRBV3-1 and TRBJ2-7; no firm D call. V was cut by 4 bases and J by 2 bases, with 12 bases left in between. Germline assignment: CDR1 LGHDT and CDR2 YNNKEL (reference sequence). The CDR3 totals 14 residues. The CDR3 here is CASSLSSGTYEQYF. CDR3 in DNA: TGTGCCAGCAGCCTTTCTTCAGGAACCTACGAGCAGTACTTC.

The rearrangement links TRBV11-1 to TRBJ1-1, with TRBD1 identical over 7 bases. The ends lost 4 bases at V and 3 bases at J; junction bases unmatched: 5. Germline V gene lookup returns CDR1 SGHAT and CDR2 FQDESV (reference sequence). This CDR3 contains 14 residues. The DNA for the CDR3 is TGTGCCAGCAGCTCAACAGGGGCTGACACTGAAGCTTTCTTT. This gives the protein CASSSTGADTEAFF.

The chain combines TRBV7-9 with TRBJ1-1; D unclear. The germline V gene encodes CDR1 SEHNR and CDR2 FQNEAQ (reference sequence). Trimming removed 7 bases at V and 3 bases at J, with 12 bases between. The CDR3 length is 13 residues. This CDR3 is CASTPPGDTEAFF. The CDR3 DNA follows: TGTGCCAGCACCCCACCAGGAGACACTGAAGCTTTCTTT.

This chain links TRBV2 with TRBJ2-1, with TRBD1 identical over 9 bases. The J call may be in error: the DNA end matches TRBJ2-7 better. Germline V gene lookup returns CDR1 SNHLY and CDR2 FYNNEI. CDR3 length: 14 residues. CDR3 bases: TGTGCCAGCATTCTACAGGGGGCTGGGAACGAGCAGTACTTC. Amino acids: CASILQGAGNEQYF.